Described below is a single T cell receptor beta chain sequence and its context. This clone has just a few counts. The clone's antigen remains unknown. No base-level quality is on record; no much larger clone is a single base apart. These data are taken from a study of control samples from healthy donors and cancer patients (dated by TCRdb to between 2020 and 2021). The germline ends are 15 bases apart after V is trimmed by 4 bases and J by 2 bases. The germline V gene sets CDR1 to SGHNT and CDR2 to YENEEA. Its CDR3 holds 15 amino acids, cysteine through phenylalanine. Just the 45-base CDR3 DNA is kept, in frame starting at base 1. To prepare the library, the immunoSEQ multiplex PCR assay was applied. In its TCRdb copy, this immuneACCESS table keeps in-frame sequences only and misses some clones. Where compared with another copy, unresolved V genes explain less than half of these, and the others have no known cause. This sample has approximately 230,000 clones in its table, and 82% of those were observed once. Of the sample, 13% falls within the top ten clones.

The rearranged chain carries TRBV11-3 and TRBJ2-7; TRBD2 is perhaps the D gene, given 6 matching bases. Sequencing used PBMCs. This TCR was recovered from a woman between 55 and 75 years old with lung cancer. The CDR3 reads CASSSRGGETYEQYF. The nucleotide sequence reads TGTGCCAGCAGCTCCCGAGGAGGGGAAACCTACGAGCAGTACTTC.